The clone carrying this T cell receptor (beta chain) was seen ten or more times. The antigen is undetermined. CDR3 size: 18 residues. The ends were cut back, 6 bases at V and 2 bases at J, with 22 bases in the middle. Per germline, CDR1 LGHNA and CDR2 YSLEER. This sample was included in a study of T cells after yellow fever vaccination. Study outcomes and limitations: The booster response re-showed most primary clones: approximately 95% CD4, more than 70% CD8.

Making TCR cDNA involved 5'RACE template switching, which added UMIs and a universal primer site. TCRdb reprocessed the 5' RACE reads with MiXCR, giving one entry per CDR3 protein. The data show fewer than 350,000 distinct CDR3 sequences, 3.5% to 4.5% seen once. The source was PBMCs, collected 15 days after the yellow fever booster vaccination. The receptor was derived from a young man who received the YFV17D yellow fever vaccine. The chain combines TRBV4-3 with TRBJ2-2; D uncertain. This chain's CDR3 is CASSRPPSSYSNTGELFF. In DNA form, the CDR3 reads TGCGCCAGCAGTCGACCGCCCAGTTCCTACTCCAACACCGGGGAGCTGTTTTTT.